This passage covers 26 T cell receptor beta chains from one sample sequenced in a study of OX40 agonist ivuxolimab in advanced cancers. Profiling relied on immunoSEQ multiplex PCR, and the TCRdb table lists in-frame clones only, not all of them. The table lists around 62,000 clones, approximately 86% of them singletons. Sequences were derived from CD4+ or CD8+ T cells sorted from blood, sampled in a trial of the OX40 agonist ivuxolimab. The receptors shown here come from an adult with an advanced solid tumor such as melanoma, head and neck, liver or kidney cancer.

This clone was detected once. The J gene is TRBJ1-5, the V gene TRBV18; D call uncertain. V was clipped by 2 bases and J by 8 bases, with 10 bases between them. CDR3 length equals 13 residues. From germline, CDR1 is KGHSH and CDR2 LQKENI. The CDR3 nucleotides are TGTGCCAGCTCACCATCTCTCGCGAAGCCCCAGCATTTT. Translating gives CASSPSLAKPQHF.

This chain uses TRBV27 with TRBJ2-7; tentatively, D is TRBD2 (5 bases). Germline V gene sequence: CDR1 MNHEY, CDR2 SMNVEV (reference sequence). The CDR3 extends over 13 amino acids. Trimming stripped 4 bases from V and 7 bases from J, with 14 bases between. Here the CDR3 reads CASSWRPRLEQYF. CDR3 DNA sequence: TGTGCCAGCAGTTGGAGGCCCCGGTTGGAGCAGTACTTC.

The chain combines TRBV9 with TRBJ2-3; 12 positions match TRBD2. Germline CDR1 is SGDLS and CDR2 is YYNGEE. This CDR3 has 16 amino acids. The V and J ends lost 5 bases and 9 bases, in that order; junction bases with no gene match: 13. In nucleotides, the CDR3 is TGTGCCAGCAGGGCCGCCGGGACTAGCGGGCCGGGGACGCAGTATTTT. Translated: CASRAAGTSGPGTQYF.

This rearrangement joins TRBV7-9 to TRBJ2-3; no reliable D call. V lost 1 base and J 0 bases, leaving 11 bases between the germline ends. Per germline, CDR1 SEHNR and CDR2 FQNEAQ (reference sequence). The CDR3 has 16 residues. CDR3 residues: CASSLDSWSSTDTQYF. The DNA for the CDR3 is TGTGCCAGCAGCTTAGATTCATGGTCCAGCACAGATACGCAGTATTTT. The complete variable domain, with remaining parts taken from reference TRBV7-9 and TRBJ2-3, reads DTGVSQNPRHKITKRGQNVTFRCDPISEHNRLYWYRQTLGQGPEFLTYFQNEAQLEKSRLLSDRFSAERPKGSFSTLEIQRTEQGDSAMYLCASSLDSWSSTDTQYFGPGTRLTVL.

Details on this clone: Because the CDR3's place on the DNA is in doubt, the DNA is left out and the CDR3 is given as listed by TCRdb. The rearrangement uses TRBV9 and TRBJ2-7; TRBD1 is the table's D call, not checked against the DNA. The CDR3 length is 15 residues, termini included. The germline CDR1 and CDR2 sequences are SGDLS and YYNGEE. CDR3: CASSATGHFGNEQYF.

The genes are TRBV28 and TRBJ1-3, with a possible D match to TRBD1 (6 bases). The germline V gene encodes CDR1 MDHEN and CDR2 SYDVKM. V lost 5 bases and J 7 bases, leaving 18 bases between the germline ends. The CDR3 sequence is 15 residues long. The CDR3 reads CASSGGRGARNTIYF. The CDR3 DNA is TGTGCCAGCAGTGGGGGACGGGGGGCTAGGAACACCATATATTTT.

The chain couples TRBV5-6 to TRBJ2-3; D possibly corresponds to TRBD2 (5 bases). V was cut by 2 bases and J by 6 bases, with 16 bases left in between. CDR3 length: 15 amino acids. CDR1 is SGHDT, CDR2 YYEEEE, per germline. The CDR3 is CASSLGGGVADTQYF. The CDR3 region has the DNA TGTGCCAGCAGCTTAGGTGGAGGCGTCGCCGATACGCAGTATTTT.

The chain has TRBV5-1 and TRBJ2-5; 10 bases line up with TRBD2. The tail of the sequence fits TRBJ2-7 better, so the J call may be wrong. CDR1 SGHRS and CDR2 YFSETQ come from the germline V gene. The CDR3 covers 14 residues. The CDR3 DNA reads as TGCGCCAGCAGCCCGGGGGCTAGCGGGAGCGAGCAGTACTTC. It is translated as CASSPGASGSEQYF.

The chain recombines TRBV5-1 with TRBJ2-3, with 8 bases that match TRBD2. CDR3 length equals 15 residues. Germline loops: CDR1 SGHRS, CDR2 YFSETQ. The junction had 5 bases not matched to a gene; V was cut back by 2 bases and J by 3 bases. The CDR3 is CASSLAGVETDTQYF. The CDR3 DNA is TGCGCCAGCAGCTTAGCGGGAGTGGAAACAGATACGCAGTATTTT.

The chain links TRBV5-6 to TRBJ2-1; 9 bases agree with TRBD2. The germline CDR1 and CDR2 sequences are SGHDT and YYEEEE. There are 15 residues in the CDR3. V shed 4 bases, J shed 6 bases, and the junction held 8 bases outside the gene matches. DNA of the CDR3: TGTGCCAGCAGCCTCGCCGGGACTAGCCTCAATGAGCAGTTCTTC. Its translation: CASSLAGTSLNEQFF. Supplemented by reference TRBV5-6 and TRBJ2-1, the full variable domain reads DAGVTQSPTHLIKTRGQQVTLRCSPKSGHDTVSWYQQALGQGPQFIFQYYEEEERQRGNFPDRFSGHQFPNYSSELNVNALLLGDSALYLCASSLAGTSLNEQFFGPGTRLTVL.

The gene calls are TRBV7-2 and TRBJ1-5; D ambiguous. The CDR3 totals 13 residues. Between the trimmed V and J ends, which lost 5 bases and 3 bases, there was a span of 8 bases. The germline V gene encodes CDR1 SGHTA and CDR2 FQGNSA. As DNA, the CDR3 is TGTGCCAGCAGCCCTAACACCAATCAGCCCCAGCATTTT. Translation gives CASSPNTNQPQHF.

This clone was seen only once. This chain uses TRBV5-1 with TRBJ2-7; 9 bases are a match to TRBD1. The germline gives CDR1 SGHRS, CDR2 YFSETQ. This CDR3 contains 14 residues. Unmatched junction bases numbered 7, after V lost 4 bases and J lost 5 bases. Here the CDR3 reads CASSPGQGFDEQYF. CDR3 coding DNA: TGCGCCAGCAGCCCTGGACAGGGGTTCGACGAGCAGTACTTC.

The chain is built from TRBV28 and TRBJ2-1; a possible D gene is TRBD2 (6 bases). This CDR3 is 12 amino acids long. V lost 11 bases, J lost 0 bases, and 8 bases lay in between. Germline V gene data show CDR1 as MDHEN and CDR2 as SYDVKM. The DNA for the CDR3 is TGTGCCCTGGGGGGCTCCTACAATGAGCAGTTCTTC. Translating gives CALGGSYNEQFF.

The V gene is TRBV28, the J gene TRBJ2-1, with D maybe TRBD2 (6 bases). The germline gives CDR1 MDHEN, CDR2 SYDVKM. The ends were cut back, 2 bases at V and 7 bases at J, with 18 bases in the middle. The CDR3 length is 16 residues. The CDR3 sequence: CASSLIAGSGENEQFF. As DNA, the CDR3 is TGTGCCAGCAGTTTAATTGCCGGGAGCGGCGAGAATGAGCAGTTCTTC.

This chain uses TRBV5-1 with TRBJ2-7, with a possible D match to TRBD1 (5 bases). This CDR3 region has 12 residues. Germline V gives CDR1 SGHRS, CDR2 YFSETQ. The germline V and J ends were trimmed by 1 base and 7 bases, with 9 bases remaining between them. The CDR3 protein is CASSLTQGEQYF. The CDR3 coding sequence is TGCGCCAGCAGCTTGACCCAGGGAGAGCAGTACTTC.

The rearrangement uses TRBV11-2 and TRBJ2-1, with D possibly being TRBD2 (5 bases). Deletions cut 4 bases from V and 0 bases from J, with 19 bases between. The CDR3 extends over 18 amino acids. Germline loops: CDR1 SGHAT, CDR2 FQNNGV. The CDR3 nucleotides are TGTGCCAGCAGCTCCTCTGGGCGGGCGAGGAGCTCCTACAATGAGCAGTTCTTC. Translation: CASSSSGRARSSYNEQFF.

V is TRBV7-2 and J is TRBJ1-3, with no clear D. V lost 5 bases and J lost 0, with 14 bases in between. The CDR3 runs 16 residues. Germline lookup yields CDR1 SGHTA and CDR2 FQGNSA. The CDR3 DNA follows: TGTGCCAGCAGCCCACTACTAGACTTCTCTGGAAACACCATATATTTT. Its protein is CASSPLLDFSGNTIYF.

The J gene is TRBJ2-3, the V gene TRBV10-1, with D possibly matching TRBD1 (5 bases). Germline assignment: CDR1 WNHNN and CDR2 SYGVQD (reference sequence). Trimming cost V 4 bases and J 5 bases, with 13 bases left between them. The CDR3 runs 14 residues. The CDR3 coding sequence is TGCGCCAGCAGTGGGACACTACCCCAAGATACGCAGTATTTT. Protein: CASSGTLPQDTQYF.

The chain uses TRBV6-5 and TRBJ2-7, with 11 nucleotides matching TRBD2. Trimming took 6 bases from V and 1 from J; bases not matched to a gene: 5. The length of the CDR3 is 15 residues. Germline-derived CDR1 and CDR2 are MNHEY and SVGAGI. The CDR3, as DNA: TGTGCCAGCAGCCGCGGGACTAGCGGTTCCTACGAGCAGTACTTC. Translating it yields CASSRGTSGSYEQYF.

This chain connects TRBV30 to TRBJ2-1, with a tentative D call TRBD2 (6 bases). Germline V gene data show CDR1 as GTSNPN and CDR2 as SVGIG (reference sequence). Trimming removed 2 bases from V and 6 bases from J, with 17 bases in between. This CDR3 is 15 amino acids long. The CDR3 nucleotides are TGTGCCTGGAGTCTATGGGGCGGGGTCCGCAATGAGCAGTTCTTC. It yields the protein CAWSLWGGVRNEQFF.

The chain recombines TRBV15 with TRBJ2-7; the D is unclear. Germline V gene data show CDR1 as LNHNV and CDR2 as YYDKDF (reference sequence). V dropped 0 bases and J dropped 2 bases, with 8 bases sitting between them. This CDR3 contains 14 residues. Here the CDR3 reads CATSRDLSAYEQYF. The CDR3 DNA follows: TGTGCCACCAGCAGAGATCTATCAGCCTACGAGCAGTACTTC.

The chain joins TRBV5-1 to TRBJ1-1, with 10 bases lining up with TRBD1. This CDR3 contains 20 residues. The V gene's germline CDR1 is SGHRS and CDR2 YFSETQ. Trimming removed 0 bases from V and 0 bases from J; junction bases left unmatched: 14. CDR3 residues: CASSLETGGAFKLMNTEAFF. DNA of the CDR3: TGCGCCAGCAGCTTGGAGACAGGGGGCGCATTTAAATTGATGAACACTGAAGCTTTCTTT.

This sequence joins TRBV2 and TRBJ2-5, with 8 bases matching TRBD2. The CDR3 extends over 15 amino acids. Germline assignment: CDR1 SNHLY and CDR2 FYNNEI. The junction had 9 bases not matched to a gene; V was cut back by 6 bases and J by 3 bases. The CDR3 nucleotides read TGTGCCAGCAGGGACAGCGGGAGTAAAAAAGAGACCCAGTACTTC. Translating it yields CASRDSGSKKETQYF.

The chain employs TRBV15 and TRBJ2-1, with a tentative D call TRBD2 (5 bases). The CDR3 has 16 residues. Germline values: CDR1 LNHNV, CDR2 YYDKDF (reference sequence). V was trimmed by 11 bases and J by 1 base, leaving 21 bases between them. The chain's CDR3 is CASPCFAGLSYNEQFF. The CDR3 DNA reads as TGTGCCTCACCATGTTTCGCGGGTCTATCCTACAATGAGCAGTTCTTC.

CDR3 sequence reads: CASSKDGQISNQPQHF. The CDR3 bases are TGTGCCAGCAGCAAAGATGGGCAGATCAGCAATCAGCCCCAGCATTTT. The J gene is TRBJ1-5, the V gene TRBV21-1; the table's D call, TRBD1, was not checked against the DNA. TRBV21-1 is shown as a pseudogene. This CDR3 comprises 16 residues.

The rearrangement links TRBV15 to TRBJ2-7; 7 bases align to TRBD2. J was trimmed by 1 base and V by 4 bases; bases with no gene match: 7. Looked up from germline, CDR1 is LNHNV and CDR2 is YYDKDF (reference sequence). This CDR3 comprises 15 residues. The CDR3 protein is CATSNTLASSYEQYF. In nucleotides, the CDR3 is TGTGCCACCAGCAATACACTAGCGTCATCCTACGAGCAGTACTTC.